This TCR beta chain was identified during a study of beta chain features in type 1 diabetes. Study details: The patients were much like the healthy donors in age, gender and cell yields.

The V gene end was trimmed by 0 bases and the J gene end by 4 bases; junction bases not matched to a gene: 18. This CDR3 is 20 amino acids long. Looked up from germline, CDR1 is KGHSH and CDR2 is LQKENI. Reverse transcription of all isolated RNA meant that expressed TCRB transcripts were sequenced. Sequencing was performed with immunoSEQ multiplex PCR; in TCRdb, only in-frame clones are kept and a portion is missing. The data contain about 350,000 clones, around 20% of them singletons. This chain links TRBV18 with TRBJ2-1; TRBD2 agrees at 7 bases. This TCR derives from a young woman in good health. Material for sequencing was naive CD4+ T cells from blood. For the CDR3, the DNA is TGTGCCAGCTCACCACCGGTCGGTGGTAGCGGGCATTCCCGGTACAATGAGCAGTTCTTC. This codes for CASSPPVGGSGHSRYNEQFF.